The 12 T cell receptor beta chains below all came from one sample that was sequenced in a study of T-cell memory formation after mild COVID-19. Each CDR3 protein gets one entry after TCRdb re-called the 5' RACE reads with MiXCR. The sample includes 6,800 or so distinct CDR3 sequences, 50% to 75% of them seen just once. Material: PBMCs or a T cell subset sorted from them (not recorded which). Every receptor here comes from an adult who had mild COVID-19 (a few samples of this study predate the infection). Cell type and time point are not known.

In DNA, the CDR3 is TGTGCCAGCAGCGTTACAGGGGGCAGAGAGCAGTTCTTC. This gives the protein CASSVTGGREQFF. The chain links TRBV9 to TRBJ2-1; 9 nucleotides match TRBD1. CDR1 SGDLS and CDR2 YYNGEE come from the germline V gene. The J segment lost 10 bases and the V segment lost 2 bases, leaving 4 bases of the junction unmatched. This CDR3 spans 13 amino acids.

The CDR3 coding sequence is TGTGCCAGCAGCCCCGGGGGGCCGAACACCATATATTTT. Translation gives CASSPGGPNTIYF. This chain joins TRBV7-2 and TRBJ1-3; the D gene is possibly TRBD1 (6 bases). The CDR3 sequence is 13 residues long. The V gene's germline CDR1 is SGHTA and CDR2 FQGNSA. Trimming took off 5 bases at V and 7 bases at J, with 12 bases between the two ends.

The chain uses TRBV25-1 and TRBJ2-7; tentative D call: TRBD1 (6 bases). Per the germline V gene, CDR1 is MGHDK and CDR2 is SYGVNS. The CDR3 contains 14 residues. Trimming took 3 bases from V and 1 from J, leaving 10 bases between them. CDR3 nucleotide sequence: TGTGCCAGCAGTGACAGGGGACCTTCCTACGAGCAGTACTTC. This sequence encodes CASSDRGPSYEQYF.

The chain joins TRBV12-3 or TRBV12-4 to TRBJ2-5, with 16 bases identical to TRBD2. Unmatched junction bases numbered 5, after V lost 8 bases and J lost 5 bases. This CDR3 spans 15 amino acids. CDR3 in amino acids: CASETGLAGGETQYF. DNA for the CDR3: TGTGCCAGCGAAACGGGACTAGCGGGAGGGGAGACCCAGTACTTC.

The V call is TRBV12-3 or TRBV12-4, the J call TRBJ2-3, with D perhaps TRBD1 (6 bases). The CDR3 totals 14 residues. Trimming shortened V by 4 bases and J by 9 bases, and 17 bases separated the two germline ends. The CDR3, as DNA: TGTGCCAGCAGTTCTTTCGCCGGACAGACCACGCAGTATTTT. It is translated as CASSSFAGQTTQYF.

Relative to its sample, this clonotype is medium-sized. The genes are TRBV12-3 or TRBV12-4 and TRBJ2-5, with D possibly matching TRBD2 (6 bases). The V gene lost 2 bases and the J gene lost 5 bases, with 18 bases spanning the gap. This CDR3 has 16 residues. The CDR3 protein is CASSLRAFGGEETQYF. CDR3 sequence (DNA): TGTGCCAGCAGTTTACGGGCTTTCGGCGGGGAGGAGACCCAGTACTTC.

By frequency in the sample, this clonotype is medium-sized. V is TRBV27 and J is TRBJ2-3, with 7 bases that match TRBD2. V lost 5 bases to trimming and J lost 5 bases; unmatched junction nucleotides: 7. In germline, CDR1 is MNHEY, CDR2 SMNVEV (reference sequence). The CDR3 covers 14 residues. CDR3 in amino acids: CASSPGERGDTQYF. The CDR3 coding sequence is TGTGCCAGCAGTCCCGGGGAGCGGGGAGATACGCAGTATTTT.

The genes are TRBV5-5 and TRBJ2-7; perhaps D is TRBD1 or TRBD2 (5 bases each). The germline V gene has CDR1 SGHKS and CDR2 YYEKEE (reference sequence). V lost 4 bases, J lost 2 bases, and 13 bases lay in between. The CDR3 has 14 residues. This CDR3 reads CASSLGPLTYEQYV. CDR3 nucleotide sequence: TGTGCCAGCAGCCTGGGACCACTGACCTACGAGCAGTACGTC.

The chain recombines TRBV5-1 with TRBJ2-3, with 8 bases identical to TRBD1. V gave up 0 bases and J gave up 1 base; unmatched junction bases: 1. The CDR3 is made up of 15 amino acids. CDR1 and CDR2 from the germline V gene are SGHRS and YFSETQ. The CDR3 here is CASSLEGQGTDTQYF. The CDR3, as DNA: TGCGCCAGCAGCTTGGAGGGACAGGGCACAGATACGCAGTATTTT.

This clonotype has just one count. The chain has TRBV6-1 and TRBJ2-5; no firm D call. CDR1 and CDR2 from the germline V gene are MNHNS and SASEGT. Trimming stripped 6 bases from V and 1 base from J, with 15 bases between. This CDR3 is built from 15 residues. CDR3 loop: CASRILLSLQETQYF. The CDR3 DNA is TGTGCCAGCAGAATTCTGCTCTCGCTCCAAGAGACCCAGTACTTC.

This chain connects TRBV11-2 to TRBJ2-1, with 7 bases that match TRBD1. This CDR3 is 16 amino acids long. Losses at the gene ends were 3 bases for V and 6 bases for J; bases not matched to a gene: 11. CDR1 and CDR2 (germline): SGHAT, FQNNGV. CDR3 region: CASSFGTEGPSNEQFF. In DNA form, the CDR3 reads TGTGCCAGCAGCTTTGGGACAGAGGGACCCTCCAATGAGCAGTTCTTC.

This chain links TRBV6-2 or TRBV6-3 with TRBJ1-5, with a tentative D call TRBD1 (5 bases). This CDR3 spans 15 amino acids. The ends were cut back, 0 bases at V and 6 bases at J, with 12 bases in the middle. CDR1 and CDR2 from the germline V gene are MNHEY and SVGEGT. The CDR3 loop is CASSYSRDGGQPQHF. DNA of the CDR3: TGTGCCAGCAGTTACTCGAGGGACGGTGGTCAGCCCCAGCATTTT.